This T cell receptor beta chain was profiled in a study of technical replicates of blood from a handful of donors. This clone appeared a single time. Method: immunoSEQ multiplex PCR; TCRdb's copy keeps in-frame clones and lacks some. The sample lists approximately 59,000 clones, around 88% occurring once. This CDR3 region has 16 residues. Trimming took 2 bases from V and 7 from J; bases not matched to a gene: 14. Germline lookup yields CDR1 LGHNT and CDR2 FRNRAP. This sequence originates from a human donor in good health. Some clones in this sample may be carry-over from other donors' samples. V gene TRBV12-5 combines with J gene TRBJ2-7; 7 bases are a match to TRBD2. Material for sequencing was PBMCs. The chain's CDR3 is CASGLITGRMAWEQYF. In nucleotides, the CDR3 is TGTGCTAGTGGTTTGATCACCGGGAGGATGGCTTGGGAGCAGTACTTC.